The 17 T cell receptor beta chains below were found in one sample sequenced in a study of neurological immune-mediated disorders. TCRdb ran MiXCR on the 5' RACE reads and lists one entry per CDR3 protein. This sample has more than 45,000 distinct CDR3 sequences; roughly 10% occur once, and the top ten carry about 1.7%. Source material: PBMCs. Receptors originate from a man between 60 and 75 years old in good health.

This clonotype was counted many times. The chain joins TRBV5-1 to TRBJ2-3; maybe TRBD1 (6 bases). CDR3 size: 14 residues. The ends were cut back, 4 bases at V and 0 bases at J, with 9 bases in the middle. The V gene's germline CDR1 is SGHRS and CDR2 YFSETQ. The CDR3 sequence is CASSPGASTDTQYF. The CDR3, as DNA: TGCGCCAGCAGCCCAGGGGCTAGCACAGATACGCAGTATTTT.

There are many counts of this clonotype. The rearrangement joins TRBV5-1 to TRBJ1-2; unclear D gene. Trimming left V 0 bases short and J 0 bases short, with 12 bases between. The germline gives CDR1 SGHRS, CDR2 YFSETQ. CDR3 length equals 16 residues. This chain's CDR3 is CASSLGRGLANYGYTF. The CDR3 bases are TGCGCCAGCAGCTTGGGTAGAGGGTTGGCTAACTATGGCTACACCTTC.

This clonotype was recorded many times. The chain is built from TRBV15 and TRBJ1-4; D gene uncertain. Germline values: CDR1 LNHNV, CDR2 YYDKDF (reference sequence). The CDR3 runs to 16 residues. Trimming took 0 bases from V and 4 from J, leaving 12 bases between them. The CDR3 sequence is CATSRDQGRFNEKLFF. CDR3 nucleotide sequence: TGTGCCACCAGCAGAGATCAAGGAAGGTTTAATGAAAAACTGTTTTTT.

This clonotype was observed at least ten times. CDR3 region: CSVRKTGTGGTGELFF. CDR3 in DNA: TGCAGTGTCCGTAAAACGGGGACAGGGGGCACCGGGGAGCTGTTTTTT. This rearrangement joins TRBV20-1 to TRBJ2-2; 11 bases align to TRBD1. The ends lost 7 bases at V and 4 bases at J; junction bases unmatched: 11. Germline V gene lookup returns CDR1 DFQATT and CDR2 SNEGSKA (reference sequence). The CDR3 sequence is 16 residues long.

This clonotype was counted ten times or more. This chain uses TRBV6-5 with TRBJ2-7; perhaps TRBD1 as D (5 bases). CDR3 length: 15 residues. Germline values: CDR1 MNHEY, CDR2 SVGAGI. The ends were cut back, 6 bases at V and 0 bases at J, with 15 bases in the middle. The CDR3 region is CASRGEGAHSYEQYF. The CDR3 DNA reads as TGTGCCAGCAGGGGCGAAGGGGCCCACTCCTACGAGCAGTACTTC.

This clonotype has more than one count but fewer than ten. This chain uses TRBV7-2 with TRBJ2-7; tentatively, D is TRBD2 (7 bases). The CDR3 totals 14 residues. Per the germline V gene, CDR1 is SGHTA and CDR2 is FQGNSA. Trimming stripped 6 bases from V and 4 bases from J, with 16 bases between. CDR3 amino acids: CASRGGSGTYEQYF. The CDR3 DNA follows: TGTGCCAGCAGGGGGGGGTCCGGGACATACGAGCAGTACTTC.

This clonotype was found many times. This sequence joins TRBV12-3 or TRBV12-4 and TRBJ2-3, with 10 bases lining up with TRBD2. V lost 4 bases and J lost 11; bases outside the gene matches: 15. This CDR3 contains 16 residues. This CDR3 reads CASSSSGGLRLREQYF. The CDR3 DNA sequence: TGTGCCAGCAGTTCTAGCGGGGGCCTACGTCTTAGGGAGCAGTATTTT.

In its sample, this clonotype was seen many times. The chain has TRBV28 and TRBJ1-5, with 8 bases lining up with TRBD1. The CDR3 contains 16 residues. Trimming took 6 bases from V and 0 from J; bases not matched to a gene: 7. Per germline, CDR1 MDHEN and CDR2 SYDVKM. Written as DNA, the CDR3 is TGTGCCAGCAGCCCACGGGGACAGGCTAGCAATCAGCCCCAGCATTTT. The encoded protein is CASSPRGQASNQPQHF.

This CDR3 reads CASSQDRGLQFNGYTF. CDR3 DNA sequence: TGTGCCAGCAGCCAAGATAGAGGTCTACAATTTAATGGCTACACCTTC. The chain links TRBV4-2 to TRBJ1-2; D is uncertain. The CDR3 contains 16 residues. V lost 0 bases and J 6 bases, leaving 17 bases between the germline ends. Germline V CDR1 and CDR2: LGHNA, YNFKEQ.

This clonotype was seen many times. The chain is built from TRBV11-2 and TRBJ1-4; unclear D gene. V shed 4 bases and J shed 0 bases, with 9 bases lying between them. This CDR3 has 15 residues. Germline CDR1 SGHAT, CDR2 FQNNGV. CDR3: CASSSADATNEKLFF. The CDR3 nucleotides read TGTGCCAGCAGCTCGGCGGATGCAACTAATGAAAAACTGTTTTTT.

Concerning this clonotype itself: This sequence may be a read error, since a much larger clone differs from it by one base. The chain uses TRBV20-1 and TRBJ2-1, with TRBD2 identical over 7 bases. This CDR3 region has 19 residues. The germline gives CDR1 DFQATT, CDR2 SNEGSKA (reference sequence). The V and J ends lost 7 bases and 1 base, in that order; junction bases with no gene match: 22. This CDR3 is CSVTLRRLAVWGSYNEQFF. In DNA form, the CDR3 reads TGCAGTGTCACACTCCGACGGCTAGCGGTCTGGGGATCCTACAATGAGCAGTTCTTC.

There are many counts of this clonotype. The chain recombines TRBV25-1 with TRBJ2-7; no reliable D call. Germline CDR1 MGHDK, CDR2 SYGVNS. The length of the CDR3 is 13 residues. The ends were cut back, 8 bases at V and 1 base at J, with 12 bases in the middle. The CDR3 region is CASAPPVSYEQYF. In DNA, the CDR3 is TGTGCCAGCGCACCCCCAGTTTCCTACGAGCAGTACTTC.

The sample holds many counts of this clonotype. The chain is built from TRBV20-1 and TRBJ1-1, with D perhaps TRBD1 (5 bases). The ends were cut back, 7 bases at V and 6 bases at J, with 18 bases in the middle. In germline, CDR1 is DFQATT, CDR2 SNEGSKA (reference sequence). CDR3 length: 13 residues. The CDR3 here is CSVGREEGPEAFF. CDR3 DNA sequence: TGCAGTGTGGGGAGGGAGGAGGGACCTGAAGCTTTCTTT.

This clonotype was seen many times. This chain uses TRBV6-5 with TRBJ2-7, with D perhaps being TRBD1 or TRBD2 (6 bases each). Germline V gene lookup returns CDR1 MNHEY and CDR2 SVGAGI. Trimming pared 1 base from V and 2 bases from J, leaving 12 bases between. The CDR3 contains 15 residues. The CDR3 DNA reads TGTGCCAGCAGTTACTTACGGGGGCCCACCTACGAGCAGTACTTC. Translation: CASSYLRGPTYEQYF.

This clonotype has ten or more counts. The rearrangement joins TRBV29-1 to TRBJ2-7; tentatively, D is TRBD1 or TRBD2 (6 bases each). V dropped 3 bases and J dropped 4 bases, with 13 bases sitting between them. From germline, CDR1 is SQVTM and CDR2 ANQGSEA. The CDR3 runs 13 residues. This CDR3 is CSVDKQGGYEQYF. The DNA for the CDR3 is TGCAGCGTTGATAAACAGGGAGGTTACGAGCAGTACTTC.

This clonotype was picked up many times. J is TRBJ1-1 and V is TRBV3-1; D is uncertain. Germline loops: CDR1 LGHDT, CDR2 YNNKEL (reference sequence). CDR3 size: 15 residues. V shed 0 bases and J shed 1 base, with 9 bases lying between them. The DNA of the CDR3 is TGTGCCAGCAGCCAAGAGGACTGGCCGAACACTGAAGCTTTCTTT. This gives the protein CASSQEDWPNTEAFF.

This clonotype was counted between two and nine times. This sequence joins TRBV7-9 and TRBJ2-7; D remains ambiguous. Between the trimmed V and J ends, which lost 5 bases and 6 bases, there was a span of 11 bases. CDR3 length equals 12 residues. The germline V gene encodes CDR1 SEHNR and CDR2 FQNEAQ (reference sequence). CDR3 sequence reads: CASSPQYGEQYF. Here the CDR3 DNA reads TGTGCCAGCAGCCCCCAGTACGGCGAGCAGTACTTC.